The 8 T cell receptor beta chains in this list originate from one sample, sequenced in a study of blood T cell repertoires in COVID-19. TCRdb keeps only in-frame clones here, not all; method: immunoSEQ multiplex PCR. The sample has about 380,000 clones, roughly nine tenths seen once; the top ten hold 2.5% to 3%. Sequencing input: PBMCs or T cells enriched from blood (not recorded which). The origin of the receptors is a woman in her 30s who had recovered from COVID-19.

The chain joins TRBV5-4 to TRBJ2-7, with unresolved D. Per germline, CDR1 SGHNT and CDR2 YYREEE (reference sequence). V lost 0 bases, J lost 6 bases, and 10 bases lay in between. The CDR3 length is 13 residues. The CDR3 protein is CASSLVGSFEQYF. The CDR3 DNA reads TGTGCCAGCAGCTTGGTGGGTAGCTTCGAGCAGTACTTC.

CDR3 protein: CASSEGSSGNGEQYF. The CDR3 DNA follows: TGTGCCAGCAGTGAAGGTTCTAGCGGGAATGGCGAGCAGTACTTC. The chain carries TRBV2 and TRBJ2-7; 9 bases are shared with TRBD2. The V gene end was trimmed by 1 base and the J gene end by 6 bases; junction bases not matched to a gene: 7. Germline V gene lookup returns CDR1 SNHLY and CDR2 FYNNEI. The CDR3 covers 15 residues.

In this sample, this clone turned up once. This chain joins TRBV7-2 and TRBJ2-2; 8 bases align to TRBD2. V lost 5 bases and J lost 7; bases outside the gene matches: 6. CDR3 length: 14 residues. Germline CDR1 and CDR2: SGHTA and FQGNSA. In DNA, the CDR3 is TGTGCCAGCAGCCGGAGCGGGGGATTCGGGGAGCTGTTTTTT. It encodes CASSRSGGFGELFF.

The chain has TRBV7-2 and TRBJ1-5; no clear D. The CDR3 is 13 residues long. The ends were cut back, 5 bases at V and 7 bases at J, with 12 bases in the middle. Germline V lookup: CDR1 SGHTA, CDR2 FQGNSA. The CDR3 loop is CASSLGPPQPQHF. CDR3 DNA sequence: TGTGCCAGCAGCCTGGGCCCGCCGCAGCCCCAGCATTTT.

The CDR3 spells CSAESAGRETQYF. Here the CDR3 DNA reads TGCAGCGCAGAAAGCGCAGGGCGGGAGACCCAGTACTTC. This rearrangement joins TRBV29-1 to TRBJ2-5; D is perhaps TRBD1 (5 bases). The germline gives CDR1 SQVTM, CDR2 ANQGSEA. V was shortened by 7 bases and J by 5 bases, with 17 bases between the two germline ends. The CDR3 sequence is 13 residues long.

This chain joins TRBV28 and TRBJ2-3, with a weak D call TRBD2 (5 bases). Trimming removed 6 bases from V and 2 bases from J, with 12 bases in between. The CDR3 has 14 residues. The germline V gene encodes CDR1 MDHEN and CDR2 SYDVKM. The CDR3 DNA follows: TGTGCCAGCAGCGGACTGACTAACACAGATACGCAGTATTTT. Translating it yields CASSGLTNTDTQYF.

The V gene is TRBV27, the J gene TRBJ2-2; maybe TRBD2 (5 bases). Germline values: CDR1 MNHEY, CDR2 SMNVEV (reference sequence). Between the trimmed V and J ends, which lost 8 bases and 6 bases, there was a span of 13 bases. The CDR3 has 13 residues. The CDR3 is CASGLYSAGELFF. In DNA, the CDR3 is TGTGCCAGCGGACTTTACTCCGCCGGGGAGCTGTTTTTT.

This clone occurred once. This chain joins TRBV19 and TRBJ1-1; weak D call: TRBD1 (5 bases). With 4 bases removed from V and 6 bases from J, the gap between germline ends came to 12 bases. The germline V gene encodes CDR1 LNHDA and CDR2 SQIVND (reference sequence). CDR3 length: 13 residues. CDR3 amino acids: CASSKRTGAEAFF. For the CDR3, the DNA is TGTGCCAGTAGTAAACGCACGGGGGCTGAAGCTTTCTTT.